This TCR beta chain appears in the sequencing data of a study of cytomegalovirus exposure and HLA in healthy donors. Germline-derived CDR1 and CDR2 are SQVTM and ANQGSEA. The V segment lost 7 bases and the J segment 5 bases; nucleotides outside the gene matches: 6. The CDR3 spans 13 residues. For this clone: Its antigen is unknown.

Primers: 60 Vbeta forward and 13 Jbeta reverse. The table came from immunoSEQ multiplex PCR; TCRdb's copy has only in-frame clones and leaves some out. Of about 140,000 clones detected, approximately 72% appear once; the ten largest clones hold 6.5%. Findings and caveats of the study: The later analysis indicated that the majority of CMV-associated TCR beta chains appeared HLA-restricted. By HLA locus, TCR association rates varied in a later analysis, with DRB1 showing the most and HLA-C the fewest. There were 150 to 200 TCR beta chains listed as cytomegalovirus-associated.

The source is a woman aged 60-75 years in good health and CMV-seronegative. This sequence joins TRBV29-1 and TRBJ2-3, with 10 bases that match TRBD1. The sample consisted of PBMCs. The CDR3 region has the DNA TGCAGCGCCGACAGGGGGCGCGGAGATACGCAGTATTTT. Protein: CSADRGRGDTQYF.